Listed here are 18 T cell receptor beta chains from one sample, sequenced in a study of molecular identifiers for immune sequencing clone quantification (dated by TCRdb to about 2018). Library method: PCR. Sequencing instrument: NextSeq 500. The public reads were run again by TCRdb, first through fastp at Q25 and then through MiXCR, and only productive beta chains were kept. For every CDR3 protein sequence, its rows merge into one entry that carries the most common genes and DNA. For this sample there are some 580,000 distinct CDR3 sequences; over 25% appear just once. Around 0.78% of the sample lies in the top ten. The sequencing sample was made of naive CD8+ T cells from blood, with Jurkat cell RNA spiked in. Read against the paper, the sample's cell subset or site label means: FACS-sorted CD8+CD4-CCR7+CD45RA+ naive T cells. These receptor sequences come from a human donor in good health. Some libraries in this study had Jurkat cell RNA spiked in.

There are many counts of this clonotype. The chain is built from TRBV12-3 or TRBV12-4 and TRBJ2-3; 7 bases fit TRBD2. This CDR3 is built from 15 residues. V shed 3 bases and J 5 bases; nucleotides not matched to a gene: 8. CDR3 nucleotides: TGTGCCAGCAGTTTCCTTGCGGGGGTTTTAGATACGCAGTATTTT. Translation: CASSFLAGVLDTQYF.

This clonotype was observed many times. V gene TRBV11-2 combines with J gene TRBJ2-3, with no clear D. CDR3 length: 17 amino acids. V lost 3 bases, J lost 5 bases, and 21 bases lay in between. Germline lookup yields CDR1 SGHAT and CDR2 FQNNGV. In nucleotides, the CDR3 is TGTGCCAGCAGCTTCACCCCCGGGCCCCAAGGCGGAGATACGCAGTATTTT. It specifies CASSFTPGPQGGDTQYF.

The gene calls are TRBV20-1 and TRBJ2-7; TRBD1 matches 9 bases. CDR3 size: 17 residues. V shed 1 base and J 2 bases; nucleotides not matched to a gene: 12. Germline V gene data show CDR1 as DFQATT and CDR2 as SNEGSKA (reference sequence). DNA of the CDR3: TGCAGTGCTAGAGGGACAGGGGAATGGACTACGCCCTACGAGCAGTACTTC. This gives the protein CSARGTGEWTTPYEQYF.

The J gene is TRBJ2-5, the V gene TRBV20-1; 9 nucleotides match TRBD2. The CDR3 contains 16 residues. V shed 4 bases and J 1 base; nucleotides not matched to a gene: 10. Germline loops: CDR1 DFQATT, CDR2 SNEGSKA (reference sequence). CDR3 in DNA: TGCAGTGCTACAAGCCTGTTAGCGGGGGTCCAAGAGACCCAGTACTTC. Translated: CSATSLLAGVQETQYF.

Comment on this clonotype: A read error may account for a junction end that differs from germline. The CDR3 here is CAGSLFVGGPGSTDTQYF. The CDR3, as DNA: TGTGCCGGCAGTTTATTTGTTGGGGGACCGGGATCCACAGATACGCAGTATTTT. The chain employs TRBV27 and TRBJ2-3; D may correspond to TRBD1 or TRBD2 (5 bases each). Germline V CDR1 and CDR2: MNHEY, SMNVEV (reference sequence). This CDR3 comprises 18 residues.

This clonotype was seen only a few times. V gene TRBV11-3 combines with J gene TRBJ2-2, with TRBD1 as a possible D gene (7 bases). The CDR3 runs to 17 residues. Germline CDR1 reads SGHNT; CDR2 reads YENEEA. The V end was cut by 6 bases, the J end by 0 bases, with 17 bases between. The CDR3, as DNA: TGTGCCAGCAGACAAGGAGGGGACAGTTCGAACACCGGGGAGCTGTTTTTT. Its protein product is CASRQGGDSSNTGELFF.

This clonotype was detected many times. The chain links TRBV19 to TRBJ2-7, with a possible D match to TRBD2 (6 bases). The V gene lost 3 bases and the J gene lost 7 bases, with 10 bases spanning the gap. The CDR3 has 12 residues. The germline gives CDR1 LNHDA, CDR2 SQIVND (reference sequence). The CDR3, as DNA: TGTGCCAGTAGTATCGGCGGAGGGGAGCAGTACTTC. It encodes CASSIGGGEQYF.

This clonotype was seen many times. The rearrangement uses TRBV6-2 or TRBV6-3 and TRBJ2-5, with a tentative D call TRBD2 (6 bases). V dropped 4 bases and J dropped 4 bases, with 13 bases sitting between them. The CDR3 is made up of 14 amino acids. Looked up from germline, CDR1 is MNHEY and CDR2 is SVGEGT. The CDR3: CASSWAGSAETQYF. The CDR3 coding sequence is TGTGCCAGCAGTTGGGCGGGATCTGCAGAGACCCAGTACTTC.

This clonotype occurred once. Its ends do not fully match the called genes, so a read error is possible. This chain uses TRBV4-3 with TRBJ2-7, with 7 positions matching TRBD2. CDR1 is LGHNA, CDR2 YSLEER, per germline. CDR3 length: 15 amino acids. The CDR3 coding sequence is TGCGCCAGCGGCCAGAATCTAGCGGAAGTGTACGAGCAGTACTTC. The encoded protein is CASGQNLAEVYEQYF.

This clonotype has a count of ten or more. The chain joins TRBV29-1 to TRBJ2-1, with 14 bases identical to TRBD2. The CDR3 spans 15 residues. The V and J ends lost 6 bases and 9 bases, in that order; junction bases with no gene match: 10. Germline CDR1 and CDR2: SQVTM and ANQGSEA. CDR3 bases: TGCAGCGTAGCCGCTGGACTAGCGGGGGGTAGTGAGCAGTTCTTC. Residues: CSVAAGLAGGSEQFF.

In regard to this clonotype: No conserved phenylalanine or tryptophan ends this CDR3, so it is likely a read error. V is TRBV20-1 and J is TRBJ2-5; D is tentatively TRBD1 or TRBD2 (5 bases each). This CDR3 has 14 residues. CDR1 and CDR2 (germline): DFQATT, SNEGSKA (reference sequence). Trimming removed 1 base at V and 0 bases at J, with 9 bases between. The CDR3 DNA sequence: TGCAGTGCTAGAGTACGGGGCTACCAAGAGACCCAGTACCTC. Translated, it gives CSARVRGYQETQYL.

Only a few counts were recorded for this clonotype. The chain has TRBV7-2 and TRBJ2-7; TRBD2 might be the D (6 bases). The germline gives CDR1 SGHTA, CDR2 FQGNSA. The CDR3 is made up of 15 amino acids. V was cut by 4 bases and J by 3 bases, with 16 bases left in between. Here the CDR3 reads CASSSYGGDGYEQYF. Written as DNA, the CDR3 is TGTGCCAGCAGCTCCTACGGCGGGGACGGCTACGAGCAGTACTTC.

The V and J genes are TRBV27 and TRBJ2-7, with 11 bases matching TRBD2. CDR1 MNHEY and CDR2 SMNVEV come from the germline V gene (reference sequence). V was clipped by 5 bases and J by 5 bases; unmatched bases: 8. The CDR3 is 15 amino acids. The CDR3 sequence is CASSPPGLAVDEQYF. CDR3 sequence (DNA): TGTGCCAGCAGTCCGCCGGGACTAGCGGTTGACGAGCAGTACTTC.

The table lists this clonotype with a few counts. DNA of the CDR3: TGTGCCAGCAGTTCAGGGGGCGGAGGCTACACCTTC. This translates into CASSSGGGGYTF. The V call is TRBV12-3 or TRBV12-4, the J call TRBJ1-2; 8 nucleotides agree with TRBD1. With V trimmed by 4 bases and J by 8 bases, 3 bases remained unmatched. This CDR3 is 12 amino acids long.

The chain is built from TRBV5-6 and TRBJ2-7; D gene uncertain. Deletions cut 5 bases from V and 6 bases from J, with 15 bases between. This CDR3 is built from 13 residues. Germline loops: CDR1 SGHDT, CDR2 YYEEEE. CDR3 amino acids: CASRRINPCEQYF. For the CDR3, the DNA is TGTGCCAGCAGGCGTATAAACCCCTGCGAGCAGTACTTC.

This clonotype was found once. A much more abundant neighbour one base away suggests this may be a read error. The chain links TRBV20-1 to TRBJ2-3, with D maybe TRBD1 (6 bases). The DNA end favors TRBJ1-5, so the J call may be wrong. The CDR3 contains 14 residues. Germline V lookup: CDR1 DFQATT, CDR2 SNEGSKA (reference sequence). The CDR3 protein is CSARTSGGTDTQHF. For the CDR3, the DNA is TGCAGTGCTAGGACTAGCGGGGGCACAGATACGCAGCATTTT.

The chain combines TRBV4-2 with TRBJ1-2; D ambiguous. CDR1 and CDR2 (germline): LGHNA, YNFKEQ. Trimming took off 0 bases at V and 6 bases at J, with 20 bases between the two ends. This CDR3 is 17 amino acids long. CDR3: CASSQDLMPGRLDGYTF. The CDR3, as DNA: TGTGCCAGCAGCCAAGATCTAATGCCGGGCCGCTTAGATGGCTACACCTTC.

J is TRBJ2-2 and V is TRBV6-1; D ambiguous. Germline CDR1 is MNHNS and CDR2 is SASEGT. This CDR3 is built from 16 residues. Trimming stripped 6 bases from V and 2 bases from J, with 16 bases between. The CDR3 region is CASSPIISLNTGELFF. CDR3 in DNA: TGTGCCAGCAGCCCCATCATAAGCCTAAACACCGGGGAGCTGTTTTTT.